This TCR beta chain was recorded in a study of post-analysis software for immune sequencing data. Study overall: Disease trajectories encompassed relapsing-remitting, secondary progressive and progressive-relapsing multiple sclerosis.

J was trimmed by 7 bases and V by 6 bases; bases with no gene match: 7. Germline CDR1 and CDR2: ENHRY and SYGVKD. The CDR3 is 13 residues long. This clonotype was observed a few times. Its target is unknown. Overall study results and limits: Controls' normalized Chao1 diversity significantly exceeded that of multiple sclerosis patients. Samples from one preparation batch, clustered by F measure, grouped strongly together. TRBV segments more frequent in patients than in controls numbered a few and included TRBV5-6, TRBV5-1 and TRBV20-1.

Researchers reported that TCR beta cDNA libraries carried unique molecular identifiers. The authors obtained some 500,000 cDNA molecules from approximately 0.95 to 9.8 million T cells. A single record per CDR3 protein comes from TCRdb applying MiXCR to the PCR reads. The repertoire holds more than 500,000 distinct CDR3 sequences, with 34% as singletons. The receptor's source is a girl between 2 and 17 years old with multiple sclerosis. The specimen sequenced was blood. V gene TRBV10-3 combines with J gene TRBJ1-1, with TRBD1 matching over 8 bases. The CDR3 DNA reads as TGTGCCATCAGCGGACAGGGAGAGGGTGAAGCTTTCTTT. Its protein is CAISGQGEGEAFF.